The 9 T cell receptor beta chains below all came from one sample that was sequenced in a study of blood T cells in healthy people across ages. Primers used in a second PCR of about 7 to 11 cycles were a sample-barcoded 5' primer and a J-beta primer mix. TCRdb itself ran the 5' RACE reads through MiXCR, one entry per CDR3 protein. The table records 760,000 or so distinct CDR3 sequences, around 25% of them present only once. This same sample was also taken into another study, of T cells of mothers and their children.

Sequencing input: blood. These receptors were taken from a boy between 10 and 17 years old in good health.

The DNA for the CDR3 is TGCGCCAGCAGCCCCTGGACTAGCGGGAGGGCTGAGCAGTTCTTC. Amino acid sequence: CASSPWTSGRAEQFF. The V call is TRBV5-1, the J call TRBJ2-1; 15 positions match TRBD2. This CDR3 is built from 15 residues. V gave up 4 bases and J gave up 9 bases; unmatched junction bases: 5. Germline V gene data show CDR1 as SGHRS and CDR2 as YFSETQ. Using reference TRBV5-1 and TRBJ2-1 for the parts outside the CDR3, the full variable domain is KAGVTQTPRYLIKTRGQQVTLSCSPISGHRSVSWYQQTPGQGLQFLFEYFSETQRNKGNFPGRFSGRQFSNSRSEMNVSTLELGDSALYLCASSPWTSGRAEQFFGPGTRLTVL.

This clonotype was observed a handful of times. The rearrangement joins TRBV29-1 to TRBJ1-2; D is possibly TRBD1 (6 bases). V was cut by 2 bases and J by 6 bases, with 19 bases left in between. The CDR3 is 15 amino acids. Germline V lookup: CDR1 SQVTM, CDR2 ANQGSEA. Here the CDR3 reads CSVEMDPGARDGYTF. The CDR3 DNA reads TGCAGCGTTGAAATGGACCCGGGGGCCAGAGATGGCTACACCTTC.

This clonotype has more than one count but fewer than ten. The chain has TRBV5-1 and TRBJ2-1; 7 nucleotides match TRBD2. V shed 4 bases, J shed 9 bases, and the junction held 7 bases outside the gene matches. In germline, CDR1 is SGHRS, CDR2 YFSETQ. This CDR3 has 13 residues. CDR3 coding DNA: TGCGCCAGCAGCGAGCAGATAGCGGGTGAGCAGTTCTTC. This codes for CASSEQIAGEQFF.

This clonotype was seen a handful of times. The chain joins TRBV7-3 to TRBJ2-2; possible D gene TRBD1, 6 bases. In germline, CDR1 is SGHTA, CDR2 FQGTGA. Trimming cost V 1 base and J 0 bases, with 9 bases left between them. This CDR3 region has 16 residues. The CDR3 is CASSLSWGPNTGELFF. CDR3 nucleotide sequence: TGTGCCAGCAGCTTAAGCTGGGGGCCGAACACCGGGGAGCTGTTTTTT.

The chain carries TRBV7-9 and TRBJ2-7; possibly TRBD1 for D (6 bases). The V end lost 4 bases, the J end lost 4 bases, and 20 bases lay between the germline ends. The germline V gene encodes CDR1 SEHNR and CDR2 FQNEAQ (reference sequence). The CDR3 has 16 residues. In DNA, the CDR3 is TGTGCCAGCAGCTGGTCGGGCAGGGGAGTTGGGTACGAGCAGTACTTC. Translation gives CASSWSGRGVGYEQYF. The full variable domain, in which reference TRBV7-9 and TRBJ2-7 provide the parts outside the CDR3, is DTGVSQNPRHKITKRGQNVTFRCDPISEHNRLYWYRQTLGQGPEFLTYFQNEAQLEKSRLLSDRFSAERPKGSFSTLEIQRTEQGDSAMYLCASSWSGRGVGYEQYFGPGTRLTVT.

This clonotype was detected only a few times. This chain links TRBV7-9 with TRBJ2-1; the D is unclear. In germline, CDR1 is SEHNR, CDR2 FQNEAQ (reference sequence). Trimming left V 5 bases short and J 1 base short, with 12 bases between. The CDR3 has 15 amino acids. The CDR3 DNA is TGTGCCAGCAGCCCTACTGAACCTTCCTACAATGAGCAGTTCTTC. It codes for CASSPTEPSYNEQFF.

This clonotype showed up just a few times. V and J are TRBV29-1 and TRBJ1-1; 7 bases line up with TRBD1. V trimming: 7 bases; J trimming: 4 bases; junction bases outside the gene matches: 3. The CDR3 is made up of 11 amino acids. Germline-derived CDR1 and CDR2 are SQVTM and ANQGSEA. CDR3 residues: CSGSGGTEAFF. In DNA form, the CDR3 reads TGCAGCGGTTCAGGGGGCACTGAAGCTTTCTTT.

This clonotype turned up a few times. J is TRBJ2-5 and V is TRBV6-2 or TRBV6-3; 8 bases agree with TRBD1. The CDR3 runs 15 residues. Trimming cost V 0 bases and J 0 bases; bases outside gene matches: 0. Germline CDR1 MNHEY, CDR2 SVGEGT. This chain's CDR3 is CASSYSTGDQETQYF. As DNA, the CDR3 is TGTGCCAGCAGTTACTCGACAGGGGACCAAGAGACCCAGTACTTC.

The chain joins TRBV6-1 to TRBJ2-3, with 8 bases identical to TRBD1. Germline V gene data show CDR1 as MNHNS and CDR2 as SASEGT. The CDR3 runs 14 residues. After removal of 6 bases from V and 2 bases from J, the junction contained 4 bases not matched to a gene. The CDR3 here is CASRRTGPTDTQYF. DNA for the CDR3: TGTGCCAGCAGAAGGACAGGGCCCACAGATACGCAGTATTTT.